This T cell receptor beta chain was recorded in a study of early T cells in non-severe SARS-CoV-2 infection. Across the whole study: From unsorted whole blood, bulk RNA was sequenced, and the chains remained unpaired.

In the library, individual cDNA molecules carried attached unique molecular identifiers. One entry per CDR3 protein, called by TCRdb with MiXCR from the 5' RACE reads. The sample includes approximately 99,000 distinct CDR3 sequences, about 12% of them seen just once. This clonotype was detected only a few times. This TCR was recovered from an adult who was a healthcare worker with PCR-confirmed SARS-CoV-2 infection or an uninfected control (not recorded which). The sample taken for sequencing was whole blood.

The CDR3 protein is CASSFRQGRNTGELFF. The CDR3 bases are TGTGCCAGCAGTTTTCGACAGGGGCGGAACACCGGGGAGCTGTTTTTT. The rearrangement links TRBV27 to TRBJ2-2, with TRBD1 identical over 8 bases. V lost 3 bases and J lost 1; bases outside the gene matches: 4. In germline, CDR1 is MNHEY, CDR2 SMNVEV (reference sequence). The CDR3 totals 16 residues.